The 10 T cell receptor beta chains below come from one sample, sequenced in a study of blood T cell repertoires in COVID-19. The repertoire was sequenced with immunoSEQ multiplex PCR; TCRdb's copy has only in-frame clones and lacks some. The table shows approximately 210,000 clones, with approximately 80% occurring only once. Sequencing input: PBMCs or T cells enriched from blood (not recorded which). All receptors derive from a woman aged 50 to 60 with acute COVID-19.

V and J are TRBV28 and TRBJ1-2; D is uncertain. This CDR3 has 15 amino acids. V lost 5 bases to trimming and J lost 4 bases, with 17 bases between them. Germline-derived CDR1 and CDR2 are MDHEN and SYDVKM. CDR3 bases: TGTGCCAGCAGTCCCGCAGCCTGGGCCGCCTATGGCTACACCTTC. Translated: CASSPAAWAAYGYTF.

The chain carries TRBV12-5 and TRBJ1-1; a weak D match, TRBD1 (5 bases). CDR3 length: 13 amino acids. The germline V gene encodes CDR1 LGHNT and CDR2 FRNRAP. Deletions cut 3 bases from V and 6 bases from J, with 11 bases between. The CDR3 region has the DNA TGTGCTAGTGGTTTAGATAGGGGTTCTGAAGCTTTCTTT. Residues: CASGLDRGSEAFF.

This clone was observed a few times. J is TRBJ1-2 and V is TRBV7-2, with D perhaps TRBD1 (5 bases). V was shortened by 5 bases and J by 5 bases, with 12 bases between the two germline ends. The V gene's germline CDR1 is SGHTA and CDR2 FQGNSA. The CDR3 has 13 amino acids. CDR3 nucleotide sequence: TGTGCCAGCAGCCCCGTGGGGGGATATGGCTACACCTTC. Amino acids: CASSPVGGYGYTF.

The CDR3 DNA sequence: TGTGCCAGCAGCCAAATCTCGGCGGGTTCCGGGGAGCTGTTTTTT. Its translation is CASSQISAGSGELFF. The rearrangement uses TRBV14 and TRBJ2-2, with D possibly being TRBD2 (5 bases). The CDR3 consists of 15 residues. Germline V gene lookup returns CDR1 SGHDN and CDR2 FVKESK. The V and J ends lost 2 bases and 6 bases respectively, with 13 bases between them. The full variable domain, rest sourced from reference TRBV14 and TRBJ2-2, is EAGVTQFPSHSVIEKGQTVTLRCDPISGHDNLYWYRRVMGKEIKFLLHFVKESKQDESGMPNNRFLAERTGGTYSTLKVQPAELEDSGVYFCASSQISAGSGELFFGEGSRLTVL.

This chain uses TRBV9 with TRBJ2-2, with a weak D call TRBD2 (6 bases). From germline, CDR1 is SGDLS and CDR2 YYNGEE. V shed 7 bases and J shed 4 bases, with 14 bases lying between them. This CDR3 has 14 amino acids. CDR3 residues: CASRGWESTGELFF. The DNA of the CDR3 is TGTGCCAGCCGGGGGTGGGAGAGCACCGGGGAGCTGTTTTTT.

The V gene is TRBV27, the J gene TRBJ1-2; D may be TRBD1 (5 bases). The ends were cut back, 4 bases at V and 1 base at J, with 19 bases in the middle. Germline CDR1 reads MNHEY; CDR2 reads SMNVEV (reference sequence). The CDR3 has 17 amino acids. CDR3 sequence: CASSSRPVIQGNYGYTF. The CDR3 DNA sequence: TGTGCCAGCAGTTCCCGCCCTGTAATCCAGGGTAACTATGGCTACACCTTC.

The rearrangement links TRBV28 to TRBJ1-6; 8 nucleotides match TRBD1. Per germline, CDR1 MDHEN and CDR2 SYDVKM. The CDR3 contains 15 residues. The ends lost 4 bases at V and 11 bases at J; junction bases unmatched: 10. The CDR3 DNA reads TGTGCCAGCAGTTCCCCGGACAGGGCAGGTCCACCCCTCCACTTT. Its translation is CASSSPDRAGPPLHF.

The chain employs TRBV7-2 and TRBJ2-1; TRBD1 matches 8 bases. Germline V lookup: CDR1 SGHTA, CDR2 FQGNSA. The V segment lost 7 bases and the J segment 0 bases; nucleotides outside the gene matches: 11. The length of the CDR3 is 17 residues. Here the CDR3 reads CASNQQGAFLSYNEQFF. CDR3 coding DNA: TGTGCCAGCAACCAGCAGGGGGCCTTTCTCTCCTACAATGAGCAGTTCTTC.

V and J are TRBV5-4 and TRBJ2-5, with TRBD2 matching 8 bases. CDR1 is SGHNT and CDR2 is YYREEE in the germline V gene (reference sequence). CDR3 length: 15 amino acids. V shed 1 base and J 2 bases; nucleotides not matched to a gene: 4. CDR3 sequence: CASSLRLAGQETQYF. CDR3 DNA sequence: TGTGCCAGCAGCTTGCGCCTAGCGGGTCAAGAGACCCAGTACTTC.

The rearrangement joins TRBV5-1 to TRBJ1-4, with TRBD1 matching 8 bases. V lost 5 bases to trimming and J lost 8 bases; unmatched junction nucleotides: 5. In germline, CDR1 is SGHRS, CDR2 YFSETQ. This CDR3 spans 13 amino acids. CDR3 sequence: CASSPQGGEKLFF. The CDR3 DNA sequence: TGCGCCAGCAGTCCACAGGGGGGCGAAAAACTGTTTTTT.